This note documents a single TCR beta chain sequence. Its antigen is currently not known. No per-base quality is available; no much larger clone lies one base away. The CDR3 measures 13 amino acids from cysteine to phenylalanine. Only the CDR3 part of the read is kept: 39 bases, read in frame from the first base. V is cut by 5 bases and J by 1 base, and the space between the germline ends is 8 bases. In the germline V gene, CDR1 corresponds to LGHNT and CDR2 to FRNRAP. TCRbeta CDR3 regions were amplified from genomic DNA by means of the immunoSEQ Assay, a bias-controlled multiplex PCR. For the original study's pipeline: The number of nucleated cells in each sample was estimated by amplification of reference gene primers within the assay. Sequence reads were collapsed and filtered to measure the absolute abundance of every unique TCRbeta CDR3 rearrangement. Productive Simpson clonality was computed per sample as the square root of Simpson's diversity index over productive rearrangements. The table comes from immuneACCESS by way of TCRdb, which keeps in-frame sequences with V and J called. Part of the clones is missing from these tables; in studies checked, under half for an unresolved V gene and the rest for unknown reasons. D and trimming were read from the DNA, whereas the V and J calls and clone size are those reported in that table. The sample data list about 18,000 clones, and 87% of these were observed just once. The ten most abundant clones make up 7.5% to 9% of the sample.

The collaborating institutions used their own protocols to collect whole blood in K2EDTA tubes. For TCRbeta analysis, collaborators shipped samples as frozen whole blood, isolated PBMCs, or DNA extracted from either of those sample types. This sample was taken from a study of blood T cell repertoires in COVID-19 (TCRdb year 2020). General notes on the study: Samples from collaborators originated in the United States, Italy and Spain and spanned both the acute and convalescent phases of COVID-19. The samples were drawn from two sources: the first 160 participants of the ongoing ImmuneRACE study, and 1,254 subjects contributed by 6 global collaborators. The dataset comprised deeply sampled blood TCRbeta repertoires from subjects exposed to, actively infected with, or recovered from COVID-19. A freely available public database, intended as a resource for researchers studying the immune response to SARS-CoV-2, is where the repertoires were released. A de-identified subject ID, COVID-19 status, age in years and sex were almost always included in the sample metadata. Where HLA class I and class II types were available, the types were taken from metadata supplied by the sample provider, not from assay-based typing. The material from the prospective study consisted of cDNA or gDNA derived from T cells, B-cell-depleted T cells, or PBMCs. Here is what the overall study found, with its caveats: The amount of clinical and demographic metadata varied by source and participant and was provided uncurated.

The sequence derives from a human donor in a cohort sampled during active COVID-19. The donor label of this sample is uncertain. The rearranged chain carries TRBV12-5 and TRBJ1-1; the D gene is not confidently resolved. The specimen was peripheral blood. At the DNA level, the sequence is TGTGCTAGTGGTCTCACCGGGAACACTGAAGCTTTCTTT. Translated, this is CASGLTGNTEAFF.